The clone carrying this T cell receptor (beta chain) has only one observation. Its antigen remains unidentified. Second-dose groups at about 4 or about 12 weeks were pooled. The data were obtained in a study of T cell responses to AZD1222 COVID-19 vaccine. The table came from immunoSEQ multiplex PCR; TCRdb's copy has only in-frame clones and leaves some out. Of about 56,000 clones in the sample, approximately 80% are singletons; the top ten hold approximately 5%. Study-level results: Spike-spanning, vaccine-associated CD4 TCRs were dominant at 160-218 and 743-854.

Germline V gene lookup returns CDR1 LNHNV and CDR2 YYDKDF (reference sequence). The trim removed 1 base at V and 7 bases at J, leaving 8 bases unmatched. The CDR3 runs 15 residues. J is TRBJ1-2 and V is TRBV15; 8 positions agree with TRBD1. The receptor comes from an adult who received the AZD1222 COVID-19 vaccine. The sequences come from peripheral blood, collected 28 days after the second AZD1222 dose. CDR3 loop: CATSRATSTGVGYTF. The DNA of the CDR3 is TGTGCCACCAGCAGAGCCACCTCGACAGGGGTTGGCTACACCTTC. Full variable domain (outside the CDR3, taken from reference TRBV15 and TRBJ1-2): DAMVIQNPRYQVTQFGKPVTLSCSQTLNHNVMYWYQQKSSQAPKLLFHYYDKDFNNEADTPDNFQSRRPNTSFCFLDIRSPGLGDTAMYLCATSRATSTGVGYTFGSGTRLTVV.